This T cell receptor beta chain comes out of a study of T cell responses to AZD1222 COVID-19 vaccine. Findings of the study overall: Nearly half of spike-specific TCRs reportedly target unmutated variant regions. Repertoire collection took place solely once the T cell response had peaked.

Here immunoSEQ multiplex PCR was the method, and the copy in TCRdb shows in-frame clones only, minus some. Among about 180,000 clones listed, 80% to 95% were seen once. The CDR3 covers 15 residues. Trimming stripped 0 bases from V and 4 bases from J, with 13 bases between. The germline V gene encodes CDR1 SGHRS and CDR2 YFSETQ. In this sample, this clone turned up once. The antigen is undetermined. This clonotype originated in an adult who received the AZD1222 COVID-19 vaccine. Material: peripheral blood, obtained 28 days after the second AZD1222 dose. The chain couples TRBV5-1 to TRBJ1-1, with D possibly matching TRBD1 (6 bases). The CDR3 sequence: CASSLESTGSTEAFF. CDR3 sequence (DNA): TGCGCCAGCAGCTTGGAATCCACAGGGAGCACTGAAGCTTTCTTT.